This record looks at one T cell receptor beta chain sequence and its context. These data come from a study of immune characterization of retroperitoneal liposarcoma. CDR3 length equals 13 residues. MiXCR, run by TCRdb on the PCR reads, gives a single entry per CDR3 protein. The repertoire consists of some 11,000 distinct CDR3 sequences, with roughly 22% occurring once and the leading ten covering approximately 9%. The chain recombines TRBV12-3 or TRBV12-4 with TRBJ2-5; 9 positions agree with TRBD2. The J call may be incorrect, as the DNA end agrees better with TRBJ2-1. The material sequenced was blood. The sequence was obtained from a female donor with retroperitoneal liposarcoma. CDR3 sequence: CASRGGGAGEQFF. The CDR3 DNA reads as TGTGCCAGCAGAGGCGGGGGGGCCGGTGAGCAGTTCTTC.